This T cell receptor beta chain came from a study of blood T cell repertoires in COVID-19 (dated by TCRdb to 2018 to 2020). Looking at the study overall: Samples from collaborators originated in the United States, Italy and Spain and spanned both the acute and convalescent phases of COVID-19. Deeply sampled blood TCRbeta repertoires from subjects exposed to, actively infected with, or recovered from COVID-19 were included in the dataset. Where available, HLA class I and class II types were obtained from metadata supplied by the sample provider rather than from assay-based typing. The sample metadata nearly always contained a de-identified subject ID, COVID-19 status, age in years and sex. The repertoires were released in a freely available public database intended as a resource for research on the immune response to SARS-CoV-2. The samples were drawn from the first 160 participants of the ongoing ImmuneRACE study and from roughly 1,300 subjects provided by 6 global collaborators. The prospective study material was composed of cDNA or gDNA derived from T cells, B-cell-depleted T cells, or PBMCs. The paper as a whole reports these results and caveats: Clinical and demographic metadata were provided uncurated, with the amount varying by source and participant.

The collaborating institutions used their own protocols to collect whole blood in K2EDTA tubes. For TCRbeta analysis, collaborators shipped samples in one of three forms: frozen whole blood, isolated PBMCs, or DNA extracted from either of those sample types. The immunoSEQ Assay, a bias-controlled multiplex PCR, was used to amplify TCRbeta CDR3 regions from genomic DNA. The study's processing was this. Within the assay, amplification of reference gene primers was used to estimate how many nucleated cells each sample contained. Sequence reads were collapsed and filtered to measure the absolute abundance of every unique TCRbeta CDR3 rearrangement. Productive Simpson clonality was computed per sample as the square root of Simpson's diversity index over productive rearrangements. Drawn from immuneACCESS, this table holds only the in-frame rearrangements with V and J called that TCRdb kept. Clones are partly lost; checked studies trace under half to an unresolved V gene and leave the rest unexplained. That table is the source of V, J and clone size, and D and trimming were worked out from the DNA. The sample table records 73,000 or so clones; around 70% of these occur just once. The ten most abundant clones make up roughly a fifth of the sample.

According to the germline V gene, CDR1 reads SQVTM and CDR2 reads ANQGSEA. Trimming takes 3 bases from V and 3 bases from J, and the germline ends sit 8 bases apart. Inclusive of the bounding cysteine and phenylalanine, the CDR3 is 13 residues long. Solely the CDR3 DNA is kept, with 39 bases framed from the first base. This clone was seen once. The target of this receptor is not known. Per-nucleotide qualities are absent, and no much larger clonotype sits a single base away. Sequences were obtained from peripheral blood. The rearrangement combines TRBV29-1 with TRBJ1-4, with a weak D call of TRBD1 (5 bases match). This TCR was recovered from a man aged 60 to 69 with acute or convalescent COVID-19. This receptor has the CDR3 CSVEGLSNEKLFF. The DNA is TGCAGCGTTGAGGGGCTATCTAATGAAAAACTGTTTTTT.